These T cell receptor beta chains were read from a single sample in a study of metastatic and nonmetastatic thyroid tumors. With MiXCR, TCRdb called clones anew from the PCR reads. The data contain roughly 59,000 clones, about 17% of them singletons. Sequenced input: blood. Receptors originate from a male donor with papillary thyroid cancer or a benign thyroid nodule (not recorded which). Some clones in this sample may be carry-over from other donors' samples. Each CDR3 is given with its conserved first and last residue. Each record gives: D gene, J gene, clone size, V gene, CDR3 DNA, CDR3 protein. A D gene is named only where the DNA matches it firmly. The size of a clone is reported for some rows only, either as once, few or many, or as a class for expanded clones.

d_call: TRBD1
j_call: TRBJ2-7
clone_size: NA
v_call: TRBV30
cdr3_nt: TGTGCCTGGGAGGGGACAGGGGGCATGTACGAGCAGTACTTC
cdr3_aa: CAWEGTGGMYEQYF

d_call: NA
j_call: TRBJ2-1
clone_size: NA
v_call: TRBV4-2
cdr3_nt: TGTGCCAGCAGCCAAACTAGCTGGAGGGCCCCTATCAATGAGCAGTTCTTC
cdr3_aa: CASSQTSWRAPINEQFF

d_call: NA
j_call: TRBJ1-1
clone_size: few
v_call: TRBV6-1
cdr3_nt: TGTGCCAGCAACCCGGGGGACGTTTTTACAGGCACTGAAGATTTCTTT
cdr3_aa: CASNPGDVFTGTEDFF

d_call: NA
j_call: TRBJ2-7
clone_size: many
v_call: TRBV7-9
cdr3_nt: TGTGCCAGCAGCTCGGACCGGGACGTGGAGGAGCAGTACTTC
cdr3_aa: CASSSDRDVEEQYF

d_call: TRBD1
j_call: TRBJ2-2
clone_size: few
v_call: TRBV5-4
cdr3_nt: TGTGCCAGCAGCTCGGGACAGGTTAGCACCGGGGAGCTGTTTTTT
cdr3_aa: CASSSGQVSTGELFF

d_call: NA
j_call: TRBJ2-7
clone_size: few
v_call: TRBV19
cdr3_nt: TGTGCCAGTAGTATTGGAGCGGGCGTTCTCTACGATCAGTACTTC
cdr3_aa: CASSIGAGVLYDQYF

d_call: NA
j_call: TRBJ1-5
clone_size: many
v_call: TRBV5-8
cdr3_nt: TGTGCCAGCAGCTTGCACAATCAGCCCCAGCATTTT
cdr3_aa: CASSLHNQPQHF

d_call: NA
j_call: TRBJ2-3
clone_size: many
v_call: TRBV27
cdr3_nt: TGTGCCAGCAGTTTTGGGTTACTAGCAGCACAGTATTTT
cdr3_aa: CASSFGLLAAQYF

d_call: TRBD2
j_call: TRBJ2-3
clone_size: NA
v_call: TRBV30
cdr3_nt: TGTGCCTGGACCCTAGCGGGAATACAAAATACGCAGTATTTT
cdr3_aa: CAWTLAGIQNTQYF

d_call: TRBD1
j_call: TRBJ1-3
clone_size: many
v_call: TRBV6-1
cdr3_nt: TGTGCCAGCAGGGATCAGGGACAGGGGGTTGGAAACACCATATATTTT
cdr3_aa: CASRDQGQGVGNTIYF

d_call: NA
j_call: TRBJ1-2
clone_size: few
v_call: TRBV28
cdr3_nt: TGTGCTACATTTGTACCGAACTATGGCTACACCTTC
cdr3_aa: CATFVPNYGYTF

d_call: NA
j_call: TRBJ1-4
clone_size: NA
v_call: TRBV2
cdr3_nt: TGTGCCAGCAGTTTCGATCCCGGTGAAAAACTGTTTTTC
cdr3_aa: CASSFDPGEKLFF

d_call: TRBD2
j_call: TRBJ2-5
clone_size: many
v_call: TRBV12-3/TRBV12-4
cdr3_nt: TGTGCCAGCAGTTTTGGCGGGGGGGCTCTGCAAGAGACCCAGTACTTC
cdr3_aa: CASSFGGGALQETQYF

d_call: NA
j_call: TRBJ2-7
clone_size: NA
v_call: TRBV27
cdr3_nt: TGTGCCAGCAGTTTTATGCGGGCTAACTCCTACGAGCAGTACTTC
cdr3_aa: CASSFMRANSYEQYF

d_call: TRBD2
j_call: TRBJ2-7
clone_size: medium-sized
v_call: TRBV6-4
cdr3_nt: TGTGCCAGCAGTGGCGGACTAGCGGACCGCTACGAGCAGTACTTC
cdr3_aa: CASSGGLADRYEQYF

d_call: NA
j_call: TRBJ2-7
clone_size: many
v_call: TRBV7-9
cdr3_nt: TGTGCCAGCAGCTCCACCTGGACAGAAATTTACGAGCAGTACTTC
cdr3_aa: CASSSTWTEIYEQYF

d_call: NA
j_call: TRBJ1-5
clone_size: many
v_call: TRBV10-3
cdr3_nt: TGTGCCATCAGTGGCGGGGATCAGCCCCAGCATTTT
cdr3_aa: CAISGGDQPQHF

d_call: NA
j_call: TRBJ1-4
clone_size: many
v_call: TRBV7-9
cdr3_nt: TGTGCCAGCAGCTTAGCGTCGGTTTATAATGAAAAACTGTTTTTT
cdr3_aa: CASSLASVYNEKLFF

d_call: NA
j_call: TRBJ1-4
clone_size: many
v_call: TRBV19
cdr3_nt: TGTGCCAGTAGTATTACCCGGGACAATAAAAAACTGTTTTTT
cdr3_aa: CASSITRDNKKLFF

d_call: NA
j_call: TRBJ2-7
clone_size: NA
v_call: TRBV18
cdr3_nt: TGTGCCAGCTCGACCGGGAAGGGATCCTACGAGCAGTACTTC
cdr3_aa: CASSTGKGSYEQYF

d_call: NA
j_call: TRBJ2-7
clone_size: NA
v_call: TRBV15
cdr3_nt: TGTGCCACCAGCAGAGACAGGTCCTACGAGCAGTACTTC
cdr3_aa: CATSRDRSYEQYF

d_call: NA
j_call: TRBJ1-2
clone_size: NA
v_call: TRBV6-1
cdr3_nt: TGTGCCAGCAGTGAATCGACAAGGGATGGCTACACCTTC
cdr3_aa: CASSESTRDGYTF

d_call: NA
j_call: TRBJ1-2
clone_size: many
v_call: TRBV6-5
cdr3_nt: TGTGCCAGCAGTTACGGGGGTGCGCTGGCGTATGGCTACACCTTC
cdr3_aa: CASSYGGALAYGYTF

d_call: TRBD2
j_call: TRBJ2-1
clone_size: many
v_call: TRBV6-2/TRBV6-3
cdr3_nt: TGTGCCAGCAGTATAGCGGGAGTGGACTACAATGAGCAGTTCTTC
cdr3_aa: CASSIAGVDYNEQFF

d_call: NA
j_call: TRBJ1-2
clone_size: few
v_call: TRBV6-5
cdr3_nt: TGTGCCAGCAGTTACTCGAATACGGGGTCGTCTGGCTACACCTTC
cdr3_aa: CASSYSNTGSSGYTF

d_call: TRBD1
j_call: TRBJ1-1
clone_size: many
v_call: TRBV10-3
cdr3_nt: TGTGCCATCTCCAGGGGACAGGGGGTCGGTATGAACACTGAAGCTTTCTTT
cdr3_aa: CAISRGQGVGMNTEAFF

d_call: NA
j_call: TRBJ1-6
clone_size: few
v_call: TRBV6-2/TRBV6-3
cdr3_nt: TGTGCCAGCAGTCTTCCGGACGGGACGAATTCACACCTCCACTTT
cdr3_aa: CASSLPDGTNSHLHF

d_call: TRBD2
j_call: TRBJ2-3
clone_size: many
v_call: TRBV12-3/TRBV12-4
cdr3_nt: TGTGCCACGCGTCCCTCTAGCGGTTCTTACACAGATACGCAGTATTTT
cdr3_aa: CATRPSSGSYTDTQYF

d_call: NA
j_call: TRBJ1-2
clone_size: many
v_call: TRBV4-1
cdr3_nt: TGCGCCAGCAGCCAAGAAGGCGGACCTAACTATGGCTACACCTTC
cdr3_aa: CASSQEGGPNYGYTF

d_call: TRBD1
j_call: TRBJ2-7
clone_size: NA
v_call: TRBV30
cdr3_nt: TGTGCCTGGACTAGGACAGGGGCCTCCTACGAGCAGTACTTC
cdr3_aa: CAWTRTGASYEQYF

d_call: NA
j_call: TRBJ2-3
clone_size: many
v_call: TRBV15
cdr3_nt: TGTGCCACCAGCAGGACGGGGGGCGACACCACAGATACGCAGTATTTT
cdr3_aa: CATSRTGGDTTDTQYF

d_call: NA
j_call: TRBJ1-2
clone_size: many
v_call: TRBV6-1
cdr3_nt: TGTGCCAGCAGCTCCGGGCAGACCGATGGCTACACCTTC
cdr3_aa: CASSSGQTDGYTF

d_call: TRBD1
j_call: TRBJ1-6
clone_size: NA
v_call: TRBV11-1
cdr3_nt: TGTGCCAGCATGTCTTCCGGGACAGGGGTAAATTCACCCCTCCACTTT
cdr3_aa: CASMSSGTGVNSPLHF

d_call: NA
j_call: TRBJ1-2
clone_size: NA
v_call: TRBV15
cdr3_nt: TGTGCCACCAGCAGAGGGTTAGGGCCTATAAGGGACTACACCTTC
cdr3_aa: CATSRGLGPIRDYTF

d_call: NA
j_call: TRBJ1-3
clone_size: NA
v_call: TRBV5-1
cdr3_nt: TGCGCCAGCAGCCCCAGCCTCTGGGGTGTGAACTCTGGAAACACCATATATTTT
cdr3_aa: CASSPSLWGVNSGNTIYF

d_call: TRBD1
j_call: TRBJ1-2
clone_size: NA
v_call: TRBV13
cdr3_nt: TGTGCCAGCAGTTACTCCGGCAGGGGGACCTATGGCTACACCTTC
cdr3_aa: CASSYSGRGTYGYTF

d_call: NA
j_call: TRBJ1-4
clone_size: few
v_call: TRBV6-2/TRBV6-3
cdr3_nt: TGTGCCAGCAGGGCTAGTGAAAAACTGTTTTTT
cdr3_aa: CASRASEKLFF

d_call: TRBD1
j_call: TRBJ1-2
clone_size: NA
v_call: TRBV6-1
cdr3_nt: TGTGCCAGCAGTCCTAAAGTGGACAGGTTATATGGCTACACCTTC
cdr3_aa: CASSPKVDRLYGYTF

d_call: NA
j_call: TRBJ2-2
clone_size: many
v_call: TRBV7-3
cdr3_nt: TGTGCCAGCAGCTTAAAGGGACTCCTCGGGGTCGGGGAGCTGTTTTTT
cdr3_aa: CASSLKGLLGVGELFF

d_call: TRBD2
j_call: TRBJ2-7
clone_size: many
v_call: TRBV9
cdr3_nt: TGTGCCAGCAGCGCGGGACTAGCGGACACGAATCAGTACTTC
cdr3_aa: CASSAGLADTNQYF

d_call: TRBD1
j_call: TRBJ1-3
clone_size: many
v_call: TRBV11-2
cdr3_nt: TGTGCCAGCAGCCGCAATCAGGGGGGGGGAAACACCATATATTTT
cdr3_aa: CASSRNQGGGNTIYF

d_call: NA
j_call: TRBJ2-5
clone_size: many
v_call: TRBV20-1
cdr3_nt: TGCAGTGCTAGACGTCGGTCACAAGAGACCCAGTACTTC
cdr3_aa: CSARRRSQETQYF

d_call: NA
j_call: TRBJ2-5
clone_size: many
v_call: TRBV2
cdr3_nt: TGTGCCAGCAGTGTTCTCCGACAAGAGACCCAGTACTTC
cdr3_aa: CASSVLRQETQYF

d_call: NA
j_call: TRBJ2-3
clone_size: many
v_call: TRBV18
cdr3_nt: TGTGCCAGCTCACCAGGGGTCACAGATACGCAGTATTTT
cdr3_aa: CASSPGVTDTQYF

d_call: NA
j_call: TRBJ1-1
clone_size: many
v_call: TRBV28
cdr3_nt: TGTGCCAGCAGTTTAGGCAGGTCAAACACTGAAGCTTTCTTT
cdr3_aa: CASSLGRSNTEAFF

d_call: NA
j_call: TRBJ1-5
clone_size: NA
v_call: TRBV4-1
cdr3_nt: TGCGCCAGCAGCCAAGATGGGGGAAATCGTTATCAGCCCCAGCATTTT
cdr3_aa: CASSQDGGNRYQPQHF

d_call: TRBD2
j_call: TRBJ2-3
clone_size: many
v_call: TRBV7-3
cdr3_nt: TGTGCCAGCAGCCCGACGGGAGGTACGCAGTATTTT
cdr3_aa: CASSPTGGTQYF

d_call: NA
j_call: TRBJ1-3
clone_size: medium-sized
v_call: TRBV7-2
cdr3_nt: TGTGCCAGCAGCGCAGAGGCAGGTTATGGGGGAAACACCATATATTTT
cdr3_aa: CASSAEAGYGGNTIYF

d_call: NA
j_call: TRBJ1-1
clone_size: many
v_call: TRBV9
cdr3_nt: TGTGCCAGCACCCTCGGCCTGAACACTGAAGCTTTCTTT
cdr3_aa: CASTLGLNTEAFF

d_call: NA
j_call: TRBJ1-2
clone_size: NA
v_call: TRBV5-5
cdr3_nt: TGTGCCAGCAGCCCCCGTGACAGCCCTAACTATGGCTACACCTTC
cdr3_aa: CASSPRDSPNYGYTF

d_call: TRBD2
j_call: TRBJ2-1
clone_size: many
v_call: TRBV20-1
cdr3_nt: TGCAGTGCTCCCAGGAGCGGGGGGGCTAATATGTTCTTC
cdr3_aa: CSAPRSGGANMFF

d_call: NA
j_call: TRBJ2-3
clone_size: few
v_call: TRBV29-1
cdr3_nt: TGCAGCGTTGACACCCTAGTGGTACGCACAGATACGCAGTATTTT
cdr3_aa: CSVDTLVVRTDTQYF

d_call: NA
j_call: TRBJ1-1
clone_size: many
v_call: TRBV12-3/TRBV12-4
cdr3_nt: TGTGCCAGCAGTTTCGTGGTAAACACTGAAGCTTTCTTT
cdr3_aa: CASSFVVNTEAFF

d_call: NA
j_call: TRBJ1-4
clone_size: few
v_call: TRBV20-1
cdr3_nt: TGCAGTGCTAGAGATCCCGACCAGGGTGAAAAACTGTTTTTT
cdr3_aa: CSARDPDQGEKLFF

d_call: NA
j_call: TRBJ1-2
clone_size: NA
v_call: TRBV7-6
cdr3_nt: TGTGCCAGCAGCCACCCCGTTTTTAACTATGGCTACACCTTC
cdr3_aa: CASSHPVFNYGYTF

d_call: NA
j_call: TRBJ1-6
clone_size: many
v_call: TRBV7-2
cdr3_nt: TGTGCCAGCACCCTCATCGGGTTGCCCCATTCACCCCTCCACTTT
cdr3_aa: CASTLIGLPHSPLHF

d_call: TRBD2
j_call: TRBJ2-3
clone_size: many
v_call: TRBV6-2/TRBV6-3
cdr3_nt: TGTGCCAGCAGTTACAGAGGAGCGGGACTATACACAGATACGCAGTATTTT
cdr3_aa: CASSYRGAGLYTDTQYF

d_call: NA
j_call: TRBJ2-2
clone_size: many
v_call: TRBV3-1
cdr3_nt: TGTGCCAGCAGCCATCAGGCGGCCGGGGAGCTGTTTTTT
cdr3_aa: CASSHQAAGELFF

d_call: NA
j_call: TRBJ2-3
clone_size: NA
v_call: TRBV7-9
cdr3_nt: TGTGCCAGCAGCGAGGATAGCACAGATACGCAGTATTTT
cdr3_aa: CASSEDSTDTQYF